This T cell receptor (beta chain) emerged from a study of glioma-infiltrating T cells after dendritic cell vaccination. CDR1 is MNHNY, CDR2 SVGAGI, per germline (reference sequence). V trimming: 5 bases; J trimming: 4 bases; junction bases outside the gene matches: 4. The CDR3 contains 14 residues. TCRdb keeps only in-frame clones here, not all; method: immunoSEQ multiplex PCR. The sample shows about 90,000 clones, 85% of them seen only once. This specimen consisted of blood, obtained before dendritic cell vaccination. The chain employs TRBV6-6 and TRBJ2-1; 8 bases fit TRBD2. The sequence came from a human donor with glioblastoma. CDR3 bases: TGTGCCAGCAGTACGGGGGGGCAGTACAATGAGCAGTTCTTC. As protein: CASSTGGQYNEQFF.